This T cell receptor (beta chain) is from a study of blood T cell repertoires in COVID-19. Germline lookup yields CDR1 SEHNR and CDR2 FQNEAQ (reference sequence). Between the trimmed V and J ends, which lost 1 base and 7 bases, there was a span of 11 bases. This CDR3 has 15 amino acids. Sequencing used immunoSEQ multiplex PCR; TCRdb keeps in-frame clones, though not all of them. The data contain hundreds of thousands of clones, approximately 91% of them seen just once; the ten biggest clones take up 2% to 2.5%. The chain has TRBV7-9 and TRBJ1-6; no reliable D call. This sequence originates from a woman aged 40 to 50 who had recovered from COVID-19. Specimen: peripheral blood. Written as DNA, the CDR3 is TGTGCCAGCAGCTTAGGTGACTTCCCCAATTCACCCCTCCACTTT. As protein: CASSLGDFPNSPLHF.